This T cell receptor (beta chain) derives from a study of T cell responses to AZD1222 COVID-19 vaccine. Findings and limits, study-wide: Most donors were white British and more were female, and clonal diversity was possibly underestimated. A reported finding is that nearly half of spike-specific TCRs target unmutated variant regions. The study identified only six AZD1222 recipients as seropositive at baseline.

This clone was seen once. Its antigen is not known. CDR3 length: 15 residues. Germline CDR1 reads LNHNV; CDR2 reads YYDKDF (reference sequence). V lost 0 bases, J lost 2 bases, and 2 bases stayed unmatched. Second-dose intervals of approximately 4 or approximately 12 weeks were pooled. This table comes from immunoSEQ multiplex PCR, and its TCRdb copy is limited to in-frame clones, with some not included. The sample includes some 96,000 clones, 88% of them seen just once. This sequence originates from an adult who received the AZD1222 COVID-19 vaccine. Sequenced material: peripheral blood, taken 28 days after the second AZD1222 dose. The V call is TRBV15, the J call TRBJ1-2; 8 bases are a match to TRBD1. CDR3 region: CATSRDRTGNYGYTF. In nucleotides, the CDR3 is TGTGCCACCAGCAGAGATCGGACAGGGAACTATGGCTACACCTTC.